This T cell receptor (beta chain) was recovered during a study of cytomegalovirus exposure and HLA in healthy donors (dated by TCRdb to 2015 to 2018). Study-wide context: An earlier analysis of roughly 630 of the donors reported more than 250 Gb of sequence data and some 100 million unique TCR beta sequences from some 180 million T cells. Both class I and class II loci were covered by HLA typing, at four-digit resolution. Donor age, sex, ethnicity and CMV serostatus were compiled alongside the repertoire data. Of the roughly 400 genotyped donors, approximately 80% were placed in the genetic ancestry cluster associated with self-reported Caucasian donors. The number of donors typed differed by locus, with roughly 620-640 for A, B, C, DRB1 and DQB1, about 500 for DQA1, 606 for DPA1, and around 450 for DPB1. In the later analysis, no new phenotypic data were used to find candidate immune exposures; instead, reliance was placed on TCR beta sequences and their occurrence across donors. To decide whether each TCR beta V gene segment behaved as functional or pseudogenic, an earlier analysis of fewer than 750 of the donors relied on high-throughput TCR beta sequencing. A later genetic analysis used genome-wide SNP genotypes for about three fifths of the 666 donors, treating that subset as a discovery cohort. A later analysis re-analyzed previously published TCR beta repertoires from 500 to 700 donors and added high-resolution HLA genotyping to study TCR occurrence patterns. To predict cytomegalovirus infection status, the study combined high-throughput TCR immunosequencing, statistical association of individual TCRs with disease status, and machine learning. About 5 DR-DQ haplotypes were handled as single units for association and clustering, since linkage in the cohort was strong. The T cell repertoires of 700 or so subjects were profiled by immunosequencing and related to cytomegalovirus serostatus. Approximately 300 gigabases of sequencing data and about 92 million unique TCR sequences made up an early release that covered some 640 HLA-typed donors. The study was designed to test whether signatures of past pathogen exposure could be identified by cataloging public T cell receptors. Among around 400 genotyped donors of the cohort, an average of approximately 220,000 unique TCR beta nucleotide sequences was sequenced per donor, of which about 19% were non-productive. A separate validation cohort of about 110 different subjects was used in addition to the 666-subject first cohort. Every discovery cohort repertoire had been produced on one sequencing platform.

The library was made by the immunoSEQ multiplex PCR assay. For the multiplex PCR, a mixture combining 60 forward primers for TCR Vbeta segments and 13 reverse primers for TCR Jbeta segments was used. The CDR3 region of rearranged TCR beta genes was amplified from genomic DNA by a multiplex PCR assay. Amplified TCR beta libraries were sequenced as 87-base-pair reads on the Illumina HiSeq System. As for the authors' bioinformatics: In a later analysis, 77 million or so unique TCR beta chains were counted across the 500 to 850 repertoires, and about 9.9 million of these chains were shared by at least two donors. A nearest-neighbor algorithm error-corrected the raw reads and collapsed the reads into unique sequences, merging closely related sequences to remove PCR and sequencing errors. To assign V, D and J gene segments, CDR3 sequences were aligned to IMGT reference sequences. For a sequence to be retained, a match of at least six nucleotides to both a V gene segment and a J gene segment was required. A rearrangement was called productive if the CDR3 had no stop codons and remained in frame with V and J, and every other rearrangement was called non-productive. CDR3 was defined by IMGT convention, running from the second conserved V-encoded cysteine to the conserved J-encoded phenylalanine. Sequences without an unambiguous match to a single V gene segment were excluded from the earlier analysis of about 600 of the donors. An earlier analysis of just under 600 of the donors called V segments functional above 56.7% productive rearrangements and segregating when the between-donor standard deviation exceeded 5%. A statistical classification framework was built for diagnosing cytomegalovirus status from the catalog of TCR beta chain sequences. In a later analysis, V and J genes were assigned by comparing TCR nucleotide sequences against IMGT/GENE-DB human TR gene sequences. The TCRdist pipeline was used in a later analysis to assign CDR3 sequences and most-parsimonious VDJ recombination scenarios. In a later analysis, each TCR beta chain was defined by its CDR3 amino acid sequence together with its V-gene family, and reads without a unique V-gene family were excluded. A later analysis removed 592 highly shared, low-generation-probability nucleotide sequences to deal with suspected cross-contamination and a sequencing artifact. For each public chain, a later analysis derived a clonal expansion index from normalized ranks of inferred template counts within each repertoire. In a later analysis, generation probabilities were computed using a VDJ recombination model fitted to out-of-frame rearrangements, and the results were checked against IGoR. In a later analysis, hypergeometric tests were used to score TCR-TCR, TCR-HLA and TCR-CMV co-occurrence, with a repertoire-size bias correction applied to TCR pairs. In a later analysis, false discovery rates were estimated by permuting HLA or CMV assignments 20 times. In a later analysis, co-occurring TCRs were grouped with DBSCAN, and TCRdist sequence similarity was added when clustering was performed within HLA-allele-positive subsets. Co-occurrence clustering excluded repertoires with fewer than 30,000 or more than 120,000 public chains, plus five with anomalous nucleotide sharing. Here the immuneACCESS table is served through TCRdb, limited to in-frame sequences with V and J called. Missing clones are a known gap in these copies; in checked studies unresolved V genes cover under half, and the rest lacks a known reason. The D gene and trimming were derived from the DNA, and the V and J assignments and clone size from that table. In this sample the table shows 110,000 to 150,000 clones, about 71% of which occur a single time. The ten largest make up roughly 2% of the sample.

In total, approximately 610 healthy bone marrow donors made up the cohort. At the time of sampling, all cohort members were nominally healthy, though unrecorded immune exposures were likely present. The donor tested CMV seropositive and was one of the 289 seropositive cohort members. Every donor gave a peripheral blood sample, and the peripheral blood mononuclear cells from that sample were used for TCR beta sequencing. The Qiagen DNeasy Blood Extraction Kit was used to extract genomic DNA from the blood cell samples. Only a few counts were recorded for this clone. No cognate antigen has been identified for it. No base quality values were provided; no much bigger clone lies one nucleotide off. Including cysteine and phenylalanine, the CDR3 has 15 amino acids. The sequence is cut down to CDR3 DNA, 45 bases in frame from base 1. As encoded in the germline V gene, CDR1 is SGDLS while CDR2 is YYNGEE. V has 4 bases trimmed and J has 6 bases trimmed; junction bases matching no gene number 8.

Summary of the overall study and its limitations: For the cohort, immune exposure information was limited to CMV serostatus. According to a later genetic analysis, donors in an Asian-associated ancestry cluster had fewer N-insertions in productive TCRs than the approximately 670-donor mean. An earlier analysis of several hundred of the donors showed that most TCR beta V segments appeared in productive rearrangements either about 90% or about 30% of the time, which broadly matched IMGT annotations. Three of the identified cytomegalovirus-associated TCR beta chains were confirmed in vitro to be specific for cytomegalovirus antigens. Because some donors lacked HLA typing at each locus, the association tests relied only on the typed subset. Cytomegalovirus status was reported to be diagnosed by the classifier with high specificity and sensitivity in both the original and validation cohorts. A total of about 180 TCR beta chains were listed by the study as associated with cytomegalovirus. A further reported finding was that TCR beta sequences accurately predicted the HLA-A and HLA-B alleles for most subjects in the first cohort. Compared with equally common non-associated chains, HLA-associated TCR beta chains in a later analysis were more clonally expanded and had lower generation probabilities. When HLA alleles, especially DR and DQ, strongly co-occurred, attributing TCR associations to individual alleles was difficult. According to a later analysis, most CMV-associated TCR beta chains appeared to be HLA-restricted, and the HLA associations seemed to be driven largely by CMV exposure. Because counts were too low, approximately 15 rarely observed V segments, including chromosome 9 orphons, were excluded from the earlier analysis of roughly 580 of the donors. Correlated functional status among segregating V segments might reflect linkage disequilibrium, but an unknown experimental factor could not be ruled out. A later analysis reported that several top co-occurrence clusters appeared linked to parvovirus B19, influenza, CMV and Epstein-Barr virus. In a later genetic analysis, a missense DCLRE1C variant was associated with V-gene and J-gene trimming of TCR beta chains, and the association was replicated in an independent cohort. Some IMGT-functional V segments, including TRBV6-2 and TRBV6-3, could not be told apart with the 87-base-pair reads, so those segments were excluded. A later analysis found that TCR association rates varied across HLA loci, with DRB1 alleles showing the most associated TCRs and HLA-C alleles the fewest. A later analysis associated 16,951 TCR beta sequences with specific HLA alleles at a false discovery rate of 0.05. A group of highly shared sequence variants was considered likely to be a technical artifact of the sequencing pipeline. Across donors, most TCR sequences were observed very rarely, whereas some public TCRs were present in many individuals. Sequencing depth was assumed to be roughly uniform across donors in the presence/absence analyses, though that assumption may not hold. The authors suggested that the approach could potentially be extended to other disease states and immunological phenotypes. In this cohort, only TCR beta chains were sequenced, and detectable features were limited by the absence of alpha or paired-chain data.

The TCR originated in a woman aged 55-70 years in good health and CMV-seropositive. Sequenced: PBMCs. The chain is assembled from TRBV9 and TRBJ2-1; TRBD2 aligns with 9 central bases. CDR3 reads: CASSSLAGTANEQFF. The sequenced DNA: TGTGCCAGCAGCTCTCTAGCGGGAACGGCCAATGAGCAGTTCTTC. Extended through the reference TRBV9 and TRBJ2-1 proteins, this CDR3 yields the full variable domain: DSGVTQTPKHLITATGQRVTLRCSPRSGDLSVYWYQQSLDQGLQFLIQYYNGEERAKGNILERFSAQQFPDLHSELNLSSLELGDSALYFCASSSLAGTANEQFFGPGTRLTVL.